The next 11 T cell receptor beta chains were all read from a single sample in a study of control samples from healthy donors and cancer patients. The table came from immunoSEQ multiplex PCR; TCRdb's copy has only in-frame clones and leaves some out. The repertoire has 100,000 to 150,000 clones, approximately 90% of them found once; the top ten carry 2% to 2.5%. Sequencing was carried out using blood. These receptors all stem from a woman aged 45 to 65 in good health.

This clone has more than one count but fewer than ten. CDR3 in DNA: TGTGCCAGCAGTTTCCGGGGAACTGAAGCTTTCTTT. It translates to CASSFRGTEAFF. This rearrangement joins TRBV28 to TRBJ1-1; D gene unclear. The germline gives CDR1 MDHEN, CDR2 SYDVKM. The length of the CDR3 is 12 residues. Trimming removed 3 bases from V and 5 bases from J, with 7 bases in between. Using reference TRBV28 and TRBJ1-1 for the parts outside the CDR3, the full variable domain is DVKVTQSSRYLVKRTGEKVFLECVQDMDHENMFWYRQDPGLGLRLIYFSYDVKMKEKGDIPEGYSVSREKKERFSLILESASTNQTSMYLCASSFRGTEAFFGQGTRLTVV.

The chain carries TRBV12-5 and TRBJ2-5; D may be TRBD1 (6 bases). Germline values: CDR1 LGHNT, CDR2 FRNRAP. The CDR3 length is 15 residues. V shed 1 base and J shed 0 bases, with 9 bases lying between them. The chain's CDR3 is CASGLGDTHQETQYF. The CDR3 DNA follows: TGTGCTAGTGGTTTGGGGGACACTCACCAAGAGACCCAGTACTTC.

J is TRBJ2-1 and V is TRBV5-1, with no clear D. CDR1 is SGHRS and CDR2 is YFSETQ in the germline V gene. V lost 6 bases and J 7 bases, leaving 14 bases between the germline ends. This CDR3 region has 13 residues. CDR3 region: CASKLVLVNEQFF. In DNA form, the CDR3 reads TGCGCCAGCAAGCTTGTATTGGTAAATGAGCAGTTCTTC. The full variable domain, completed using reference TRBV5-1 and TRBJ2-1, is KAGVTQTPRYLIKTRGQQVTLSCSPISGHRSVSWYQQTPGQGLQFLFEYFSETQRNKGNFPGRFSGRQFSNSRSEMNVSTLELGDSALYLCASKLVLVNEQFFGPGTRLTVL.

The gene calls are TRBV3-1 (or the pseudogene TRBV3-2) and TRBJ2-5; TRBD2 agrees at 7 bases. Germline loops: CDR1 LGHDT, CDR2 YNNKEL (reference sequence). The CDR3 extends over 14 amino acids. The V and J ends lost 4 bases and 2 bases, in that order; junction bases with no gene match: 4. The CDR3 DNA sequence: TGTGCCAGCAGCCCGCGGGACTATCAAGAGACCCAGTACTTC. It specifies CASSPRDYQETQYF.

CDR3 bases: TGTGCCAGCAGTTTCGGGGGGATAGAGACCCAGTACTTC. As protein: CASSFGGIETQYF. The J gene is TRBJ2-5, the V gene TRBV28; 7 bases are shared with TRBD2. The CDR3 runs 13 residues. V lost 3 bases, J lost 4 bases, and 2 bases stayed unmatched. The germline gives CDR1 MDHEN, CDR2 SYDVKM.

The chain carries TRBV18 and TRBJ1-2; D remains ambiguous. This CDR3 comprises 15 residues. Trimming shortened V by 0 bases and J by 6 bases, and 14 bases separated the two germline ends. Germline V lookup: CDR1 KGHSH, CDR2 LQKENI. CDR3 loop: CASSPPRLGTDGYTF. The CDR3 nucleotides read TGTGCCAGCTCACCACCGAGGTTAGGAACAGATGGCTACACCTTC.

The CDR3 protein is CATSAAGAYEQYF. Here the CDR3 DNA reads TGTGCCACCAGTGCGGCAGGGGCCTACGAGCAGTACTTC. The V call is TRBV24-1, the J call TRBJ2-7; weak D call: TRBD1 (6 bases). Germline lookup yields CDR1 KGHDR and CDR2 SFDVKD. Trimming removed 5 bases at V and 2 bases at J, with 9 bases between. CDR3 size: 13 residues.

The chain has TRBV7-2 and TRBJ1-6; 9 nucleotides agree with TRBD1. V lost 5 bases and J lost 7; bases outside the gene matches: 6. The germline gives CDR1 SGHTA, CDR2 FQGNSA. The CDR3 totals 15 residues. The DNA of the CDR3 is TGTGCCAGCAGCATGAGGACAGGGGAGAATTCACCCCTCCACTTT. Protein: CASSMRTGENSPLHF.

This clone was picked up one time. This chain uses TRBV7-9 with TRBJ1-4; a possible D gene is TRBD1 (5 bases). Germline CDR1 reads SEHNR; CDR2 reads FQNEAQ (reference sequence). This CDR3 has 13 amino acids. V was cut by 3 bases and J by 6 bases, with 8 bases left in between. This CDR3 is CASSLGTYEKLFF. DNA of the CDR3: TGTGCCAGCAGCTTGGGGACCTATGAAAAACTGTTTTTT.

This chain connects TRBV4-1 to TRBJ2-2, with 12 bases that match TRBD1. Germline CDR1 reads MGHRA; CDR2 reads YSYEKL. This CDR3 spans 15 amino acids. The trim removed 5 bases at V and 6 bases at J, leaving 4 bases unmatched. The chain's CDR3 is CASSKGQGASGELFF. CDR3 DNA: TGCGCCAGCAGCAAGGGACAGGGGGCGTCCGGGGAGCTGTTTTTT.

CDR3 loop: CASTRSRGGQETQYF. The CDR3 nucleotides are TGCGCCAGCACCAGATCTAGGGGGGGACAAGAGACCCAGTACTTC. The V gene is TRBV5-1, the J gene TRBJ2-5; a weak D match, TRBD2 (7 bases). Germline lookup yields CDR1 SGHRS and CDR2 YFSETQ. The CDR3 totals 15 residues. The germline V and J ends were trimmed by 6 bases and 2 bases, with 17 bases remaining between them.